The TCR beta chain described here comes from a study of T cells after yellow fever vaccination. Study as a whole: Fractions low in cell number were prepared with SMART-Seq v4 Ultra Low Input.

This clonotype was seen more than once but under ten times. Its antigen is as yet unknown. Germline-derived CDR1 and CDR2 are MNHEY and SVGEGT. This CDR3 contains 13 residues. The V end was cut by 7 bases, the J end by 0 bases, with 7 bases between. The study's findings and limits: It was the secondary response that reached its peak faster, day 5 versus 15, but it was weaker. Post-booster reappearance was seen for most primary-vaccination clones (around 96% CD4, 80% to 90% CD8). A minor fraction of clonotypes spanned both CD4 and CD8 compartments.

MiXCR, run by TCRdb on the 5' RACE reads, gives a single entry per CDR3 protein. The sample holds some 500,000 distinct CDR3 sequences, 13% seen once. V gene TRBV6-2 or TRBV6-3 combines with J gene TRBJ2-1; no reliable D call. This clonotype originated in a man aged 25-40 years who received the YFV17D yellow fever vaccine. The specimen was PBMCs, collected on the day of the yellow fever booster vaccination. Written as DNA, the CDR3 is TGTGCCAGCAAAATGAGCTCCTACAATGAGCAGTTCTTC. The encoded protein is CASKMSSYNEQFF.